The clone carrying this T cell receptor (beta chain) was detected only a few times. What it recognizes is unknown. At one of its ends the junction is not consistent with the germline gene, which may arise from a read error. This CDR3 comprises 14 residues. This record comes from a study of identical twins. Findings and limits, study-wide: An excess of low generation probability was shown by twin-shared out-of-frame alpha sequences.

A single record per CDR3 protein comes from TCRdb applying MiXCR to the 5' RACE reads. The sample has 500,000 to 600,000 distinct CDR3 sequences; approximately 22% are singletons. This sample was shared with a second study, whose subject was T cells expressing NK-cell markers.

Sequencing input: CD4+ T cells sorted from blood. The rearrangement joins TRBV12-3 or TRBV12-4 to TRBJ2-7, with a possible D match to TRBD1 (6 bases). The sequence derives from a woman aged 18-30 years in good health. CDR3 loop: CASSIGTHRVPSTF. The CDR3 DNA reads as TGTGCCAGCAGTATCGGTACCCACAGGGTCCCCAGTACCTTC.